Each of the 16 T cell receptor beta chains below was sequenced from the same sample in a study of spatial heterogeneity in lung cancer. Time point meaning: sample taken at primary tumor resection. No antigens are known for them. Findings and caveats of the study: Mutation tallies in tumors tracked expanded intratumoral alpha and beta TCR counts.

Via MiXCR, TCRdb re-called the 5' RACE reads, giving one row per CDR3 protein. The table has some 1,400 distinct CDR3 sequences, less than 20% seen once. Material: lung tumor tissue, obtained at surgery. These TCRs come from a male donor with early-stage non-small cell lung cancer.

To note about this clonotype: For a library built for alpha chains, this beta chain is a stray read; little rests on its size. The rearrangement joins TRBV30 to TRBJ1-1; D gene ambiguous. The V gene lost 0 bases and the J gene lost 1 base, with 9 bases spanning the gap. This CDR3 region has 14 residues. Germline V gives CDR1 GTSNPN, CDR2 SVGIG (reference sequence). DNA of the CDR3: TGTGCCTGGAGTGTACTTACGGGGAACACTGAAGCTTTCTTT. This sequence encodes CAWSVLTGNTEAFF. Full variable domain (remainder filled in from reference TRBV30 and TRBJ1-1): SQTIHQWPATLVQPVGSPLSLECTVEGTSNPNLYWYRQAAGRGLQLLFYSVGIGQISSEVPQNLSASRPQDRQFILSSKKLLLSDSGFYLCAWSVLTGNTEAFFGQGTRLTVV.

In its sample, this clonotype ranks as large. This beta chain is off target for a library built for alpha chains, so its abundance means little. V gene TRBV7-2 combines with J gene TRBJ2-1; perhaps D is TRBD1 or TRBD2 (5 bases each). This CDR3 region has 14 residues. Trimming left V 4 bases short and J 10 bases short, with 17 bases between. Looked up from germline, CDR1 is SGHTA and CDR2 is FQGNSA. CDR3 sequence (DNA): TGTGCCAGCAGCTACGGGACCCTCGGTAACGAGCAGTTCTTC. Residues: CASSYGTLGNEQFF.

This clonotype was found once. This beta chain is off target for a library built for alpha chains, so its abundance means little. CDR3 amino acids: CASSLGRGVQAEQFF. As DNA, the CDR3 is TGTGCCAGCAGCTTGGGCAGGGGGGTCCAGGCTGAGCAGTTCTTC. The chain uses TRBV5-4 and TRBJ2-1, with a tentative D call TRBD1 (7 bases). Germline V gene data show CDR1 as SGHNT and CDR2 as YYREEE (reference sequence). Trimming removed 0 bases at V and 9 bases at J, with 16 bases between. The CDR3 is 15 amino acids.

In regard to this clonotype: The library was designed around alpha chains, so this beta chain is a stray read whose abundance carries little weight. CDR3 region: CSVFLGDTQYF. Here the CDR3 DNA reads TGCAGCGTTTTCCTGGGAGATACGCAGTATTTT. This chain connects TRBV29-1 to TRBJ2-3, with D unresolved. The CDR3 has 11 amino acids. The germline gives CDR1 SQVTM, CDR2 ANQGSEA. The ends were cut back, 5 bases at V and 5 bases at J, with 8 bases in the middle.

This clonotype rates as medium-sized. This beta chain came through as a stray read in a library set up for alpha chains, and its size says little. The DNA for the CDR3 is TGTGCCAGCAGTCTCCGGGACAGGGCCTCATCCTACAATGAGCAGTTCTTC. This codes for CASSLRDRASSYNEQFF. V usage is TRBV6-2 or TRBV6-3 and J usage is TRBJ2-1; 9 bases fit TRBD1. Trimming cost V 5 bases and J 1 base; bases outside gene matches: 9. There are 17 residues in the CDR3. Germline V gives CDR1 MNHEY, CDR2 SVGEGT.

This clonotype has just a few counts. This beta chain was picked up by a library intended for alpha chains and is off target, so its count carries little meaning. The rearrangement links TRBV28 to TRBJ2-5; possible D gene TRBD1, 5 bases. The CDR3 runs 14 residues. V was trimmed by 3 bases and J by 0 bases, leaving 8 bases between them. CDR1 is MDHEN and CDR2 is SYDVKM in the germline V gene. The CDR3 region has the DNA TGTGCCAGCAGTTTCCCACAGGACCAAGAGACCCAGTACTTC. Translating it yields CASSFPQDQETQYF.

Regarding this clonotype: This beta chain is a stray sequence in a library constructed for alpha chains; its clone size is not meaningful. The gene calls are TRBV3-1 and TRBJ2-7; perhaps D is TRBD1 or TRBD2 (5 bases each). From germline, CDR1 is LGHDT and CDR2 YNNKEL (reference sequence). The CDR3 has 13 amino acids. Trimming took off 4 bases at V and 3 bases at J, with 10 bases between the two ends. In DNA, the CDR3 is TGTGCCAGCAGCCTGGGACGGAACTACGAGCAGTACTTC. This sequence encodes CASSLGRNYEQYF.

With respect to this clonotype: A library made for alpha chains picked up this beta chain off target, so its size means little. The chain has TRBV27 and TRBJ2-1; D not resolved. V was clipped by 5 bases and J by 0 bases, with 14 bases between them. Per the germline V gene, CDR1 is MNHEY and CDR2 is SMNVEV (reference sequence). The length of the CDR3 is 16 residues. The CDR3: CASSPFDLSSYNEQFF. Written as DNA, the CDR3 is TGTGCCAGCAGTCCCTTCGACTTGAGCTCCTACAATGAGCAGTTCTTC.

Points on this clonotype: The size of this beta chain means little, since it is a stray read in a library made for alpha chains. J is TRBJ1-4 and V is TRBV24-1; D gene uncertain. V lost 1 base and J 0 bases, leaving 23 bases between the germline ends. Germline CDR1 reads KGHDR; CDR2 reads SFDVKD. There are 21 residues in the CDR3. CDR3 residues: CATSDFGGTAPKTATNEKLFF. The DNA of the CDR3 is TGTGCCACCAGTGATTTCGGCGGTACAGCACCAAAAACTGCAACTAATGAAAAACTGTTTTTT.

In this sample, this clonotype turned up a few times. In a library made to pick up alpha chains, this beta chain is a stray read with a size that means little. The genes are TRBV7-2 and TRBJ2-7; TRBD1 matches 8 bases. Germline V lookup: CDR1 SGHTA, CDR2 FQGNSA. The CDR3 sequence is 15 residues long. Germline trimming cut 4 bases from V and 5 bases from J; bases unmatched to any gene: 10. The DNA of the CDR3 is TGTGCCAGCAGCTCTCGGACAGGGAAATTGAACGAGCAGTACTTC. This sequence encodes CASSSRTGKLNEQYF.

In the case of this clonotype: This beta chain represents an off-target read in a library built for alpha chains; its size is of limited meaning. The CDR3 is CASSGTSGGADTQYF. Written as DNA, the CDR3 is TGTGCCAGCAGTGGGACTAGCGGGGGGGCAGATACGCAGTATTTT. The gene calls are TRBV6-1 and TRBJ2-3; 15 positions match TRBD2. Germline assignment: CDR1 MNHNS and CDR2 SASEGT. CDR3 length: 15 residues. The ends lost 4 bases at V and 4 bases at J; junction bases unmatched: 0.

By share of the sample, this clonotype is large. This beta chain is an unintended read in a library built for alpha chains; its size means little. The CDR3 is CASSSSNWGQSSYEQYF. CDR3 bases: TGTGCCAGCAGTTCCTCTAATTGGGGGCAGAGCTCCTACGAGCAGTACTTC. The chain has TRBV28 and TRBJ2-7; tentatively, D is TRBD1 (6 bases). Trimming shortened V by 4 bases and J by 0 bases, and 19 bases separated the two germline ends. Germline V gene lookup returns CDR1 MDHEN and CDR2 SYDVKM. This CDR3 contains 17 residues.

By sample share, this clonotype is medium-sized. This beta chain was picked up by a library intended for alpha chains and is off target, so its count carries little meaning. The V and J genes are TRBV24-1 and TRBJ2-1; tentative D call: TRBD2 (5 bases). V was clipped by 3 bases and J by 8 bases, with 16 bases between them. This CDR3 has 15 amino acids. The germline CDR1 and CDR2 sequences are KGHDR and SFDVKD. CDR3: CATSDDNEGMDEQFF. CDR3 bases: TGTGCCACCAGTGATGACAACGAGGGTATGGATGAGCAGTTCTTC.

In its sample, this clonotype ranks as medium-sized. Little can be read into the size of this beta chain, an off-target read in a library designed for alpha chains. The CDR3 protein is CASSGFTYEQYF. The CDR3 DNA follows: TGTGCCAGCTCAGGATTTACCTACGAGCAGTACTTC. The chain carries TRBV2 and TRBJ2-7; no firm D call. Per the germline V gene, CDR1 is SNHLY and CDR2 is FYNNEI. This CDR3 has 12 amino acids. The V gene lost 8 bases and the J gene lost 2 bases, with 10 bases spanning the gap.

This clonotype counts as medium-sized. This beta chain lies outside the target of a library built for alpha chains; its clone size means little. J is TRBJ2-6 and V is TRBV6-6; 11 bases are a match to TRBD1. The V and J ends lost 6 bases and 0 bases, in that order; junction bases with no gene match: 10. The CDR3 extends over 19 amino acids. CDR1 MNHNY and CDR2 SVGAGI come from the germline V gene (reference sequence). CDR3 nucleotide sequence: TGTGCCAGCAGCGCCGGACAGGGGGCCATGAACTCTGGGGCCAACGTCCTGACTTTC. Its protein product is CASSAGQGAMNSGANVLTF.

This clonotype is labeled large. Being off target in a library aimed at alpha chains, this beta chain has a size of little meaning. The V and J genes are TRBV28 and TRBJ2-5; 7 bases line up with TRBD1. The germline V gene encodes CDR1 MDHEN and CDR2 SYDVKM. After removal of 5 bases from V and 2 bases from J, the junction contained 14 bases not matched to a gene. The CDR3 spans 17 residues. The chain's CDR3 is CASSPTRDSTAQETQYF. CDR3 in DNA: TGTGCCAGCAGTCCAACCCGGGACAGTACCGCACAAGAGACCCAGTACTTC.